Presented here are 11 T cell receptor beta chains from one specimen sequenced in a study of T-cell reconstitution after alpha-beta-depleted transplantation in children (TCRdb year 2016). Taken with the paper, the label for treatment or condition translates to: allogeneic hematopoietic cell transplantation with graft depleted of TCRalphabeta T cells and CD19 B cells. The protocol used for the library was PCR. For sequencing, an Illumina HiSeq 2500 was employed. TCR libraries were prepared with molecular barcoding, using unique molecular identifiers to normalize TCRbeta repertoire quantification. In TCRdb, the public reads were trimmed at Q25 with fastp and aligned with MiXCR, with productive beta chains retained. Rows with a matching CDR3 protein are joined into one entry that keeps the most common DNA and genes. The sample table contains about 870,000 distinct CDR3 sequences; only one count was recorded for approximately 15% of them. Roughly 5% of the sample belongs to the ten largest clones.

The sequenced sample was PBMCs, mostly from graft donor cells, obtained 360 days after TCRalphabeta/CD19-depleted stem cell transplant. The receptors come from a male patient under 18 who had a stem cell transplant for acute lymphoblastic leukemia, so the T cells may come from the graft donor.

This clonotype was observed a handful of times. This chain links TRBV12-3 or TRBV12-4 with TRBJ2-7, with TRBD2 identical over 8 bases. The ends lost 6 bases at V and 1 base at J; junction bases unmatched: 11. The CDR3 runs to 16 residues. The CDR3 region is CASRPRIAGSSYEQYF. The CDR3 coding sequence is TGTGCCAGCAGACCCCGGATAGCGGGATCATCCTACGAGCAGTACTTC.

This clonotype was recorded many times. The chain uses TRBV7-9 and TRBJ1-1; D is unclear. The germline gives CDR1 SEHNR, CDR2 FQNEAQ (reference sequence). The ends were cut back, 4 bases at V and 7 bases at J, with 13 bases in the middle. This CDR3 region has 13 residues. Here the CDR3 DNA reads TGTGCCAGCAGCTCCCGCCTGACGGATGAAGCTTTCTTT. Its translation: CASSSRLTDEAFF. Full variable domain (missing parts from reference TRBV7-9 and TRBJ1-1): DTGVSQNPRHKITKRGQNVTFRCDPISEHNRLYWYRQTLGQGPEFLTYFQNEAQLEKSRLLSDRFSAERPKGSFSTLEIQRTEQGDSAMYLCASSSRLTDEAFFGQGTRLTVV.

This clonotype was picked up a small number of times. The chain has TRBV5-1 and TRBJ2-7; D might be TRBD1 (6 bases). V was trimmed by 1 base and J by 0 bases, leaving 11 bases between them. The CDR3 covers 15 residues. CDR1 and CDR2 (germline): SGHRS, YFSETQ. In DNA, the CDR3 is TGCGCCAGCAGCTTGTCTTGGGGGCCCTCCTACGAGCAGTACTTC. Encoded protein: CASSLSWGPSYEQYF.

The chain recombines TRBV10-3 with TRBJ2-7, with TRBD2 matching over 7 bases. The V gene end was trimmed by 6 bases and the J gene end by 4 bases; junction bases not matched to a gene: 3. The CDR3 runs to 12 residues. CDR1 is ENHRY, CDR2 SYGVKD, per germline. This CDR3 reads CAISGRRYEQYF. The CDR3 coding sequence is TGTGCCATCAGCGGGAGGAGGTACGAGCAGTACTTC.

This clonotype was seen a handful of times. The chain combines TRBV5-1 with TRBJ2-1; 8 bases agree with TRBD2. The length of the CDR3 is 14 residues. The V gene's germline CDR1 is SGHRS and CDR2 YFSETQ. Germline trimming cut 3 bases from V and 7 bases from J; bases unmatched to any gene: 6. CDR3 region: CASSSGLVGNEQFF. CDR3 bases: TGCGCCAGCAGCTCGGGACTAGTAGGGAATGAGCAGTTCTTC.

The sample holds one count of this clonotype. CDR3 nucleotide sequence: TGCAGTGCCTCTAAGACAGGGACCCGGGATTCACCCCTCCACTTT. Encoded protein: CSASKTGTRDSPLHF. The genes are TRBV20-1 and TRBJ1-6; 7 bases match TRBD1. Germline CDR1 reads DFQATT; CDR2 reads SNEGSKA (reference sequence). The CDR3 extends over 15 amino acids. Trimming cost V 6 bases and J 8 bases; bases outside gene matches: 13.

This chain uses TRBV5-1 with TRBJ2-1, with D perhaps TRBD2 (6 bases). V lost 0 bases and J 6 bases, leaving 10 bases between the germline ends. CDR3 length: 14 amino acids. Germline CDR1 and CDR2: SGHRS and YFSETQ. CDR3 sequence reads: CASSLEGLINEQFF. The DNA for the CDR3 is TGCGCCAGCAGCTTGGAGGGACTCATCAATGAGCAGTTCTTC. The full variable domain, completed using reference TRBV5-1 and TRBJ2-1, is KAGVTQTPRYLIKTRGQQVTLSCSPISGHRSVSWYQQTPGQGLQFLFEYFSETQRNKGNFPGRFSGRQFSNSRSEMNVSTLELGDSALYLCASSLEGLINEQFFGPGTRLTVL.

The gene calls are TRBV5-1 and TRBJ2-1; 10 bases agree with TRBD2. The CDR3 runs 20 residues. Trimming cost V 5 bases and J 0 bases; bases outside gene matches: 17. The germline V gene encodes CDR1 SGHRS and CDR2 YFSETQ. The CDR3 DNA sequence: TGCGCCAGCAGGCCCCTAGCACCCACTAGCGGGAAGAGCTCCTACAATGAGCAGTTCTTC. It specifies CASRPLAPTSGKSSYNEQFF.

This clonotype was counted between two and nine times. This chain links TRBV20-1 with TRBJ1-1, with D possibly matching TRBD1 (6 bases). V was shortened by 5 bases and J by 1 base, with 20 bases between the two germline ends. This CDR3 region has 16 residues. Germline values: CDR1 DFQATT, CDR2 SNEGSKA (reference sequence). Here the CDR3 DNA reads TGCAGTGCTTTCATGCTTCCGGGACACCCGAACACTGAAGCTTTCTTT. Amino acid sequence: CSAFMLPGHPNTEAFF.

The chain recombines TRBV6-1 with TRBJ2-2, with 7 bases identical to TRBD1. Germline assignment: CDR1 MNHNS and CDR2 SASEGT. J was trimmed by 7 bases and V by 5 bases; bases with no gene match: 13. CDR3 length equals 16 residues. For the CDR3, the DNA is TGTGCCAGCAGTCGGGACAGCTCATTCAATCACGGGGAGCTGTTTTTT. Protein sequence: CASSRDSSFNHGELFF.

The sample holds a few counts of this clonotype. The chain combines TRBV6-6 with TRBJ2-1; D perhaps matches TRBD2 (6 bases). CDR3 length equals 12 residues. The ends were cut back, 6 bases at V and 9 bases at J, with 12 bases in the middle. Per the germline V gene, CDR1 is MNHNY and CDR2 is SVGAGI (reference sequence). The CDR3 here is CASSGGLGEQFF. CDR3 sequence (DNA): TGTGCCAGCAGCGGGGGACTCGGTGAGCAGTTCTTC.